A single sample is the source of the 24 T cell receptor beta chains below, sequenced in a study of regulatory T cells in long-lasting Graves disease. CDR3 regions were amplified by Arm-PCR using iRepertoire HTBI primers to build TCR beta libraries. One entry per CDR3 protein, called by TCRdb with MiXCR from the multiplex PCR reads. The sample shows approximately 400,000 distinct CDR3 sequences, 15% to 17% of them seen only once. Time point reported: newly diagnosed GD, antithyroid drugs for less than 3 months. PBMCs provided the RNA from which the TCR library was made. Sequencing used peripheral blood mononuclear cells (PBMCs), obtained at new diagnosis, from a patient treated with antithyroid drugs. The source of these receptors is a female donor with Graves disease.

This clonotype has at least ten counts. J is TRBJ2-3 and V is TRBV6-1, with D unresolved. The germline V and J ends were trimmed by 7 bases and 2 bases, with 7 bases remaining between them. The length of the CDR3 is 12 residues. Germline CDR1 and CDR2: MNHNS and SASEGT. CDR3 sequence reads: CASISHTDTQYF. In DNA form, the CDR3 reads TGTGCCAGCATAAGTCACACAGATACGCAGTATTTT.

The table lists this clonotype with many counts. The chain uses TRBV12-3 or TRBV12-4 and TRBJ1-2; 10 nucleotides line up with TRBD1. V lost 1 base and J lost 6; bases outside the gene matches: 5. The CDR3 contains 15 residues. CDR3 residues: CASSLVSTGGNGYTF. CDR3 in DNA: TGTGCCAGCAGTTTAGTCTCGACAGGGGGCAATGGCTACACCTTC.

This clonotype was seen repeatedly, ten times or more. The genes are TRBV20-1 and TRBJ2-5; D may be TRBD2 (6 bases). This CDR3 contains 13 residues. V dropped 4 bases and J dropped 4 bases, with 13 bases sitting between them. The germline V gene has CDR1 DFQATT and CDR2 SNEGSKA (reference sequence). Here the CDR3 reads CSAKGRGRETQYF. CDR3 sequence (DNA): TGCAGTGCTAAGGGGCGGGGTCGAGAGACCCAGTACTTC.

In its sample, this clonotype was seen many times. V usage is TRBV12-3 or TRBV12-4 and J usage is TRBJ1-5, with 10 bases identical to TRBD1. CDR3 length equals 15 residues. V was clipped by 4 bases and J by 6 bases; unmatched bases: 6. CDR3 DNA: TGTGCCAGCAGTTCGGGACAGGGGAGTCTTCAGCCCCAGCATTTT. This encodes CASSSGQGSLQPQHF.

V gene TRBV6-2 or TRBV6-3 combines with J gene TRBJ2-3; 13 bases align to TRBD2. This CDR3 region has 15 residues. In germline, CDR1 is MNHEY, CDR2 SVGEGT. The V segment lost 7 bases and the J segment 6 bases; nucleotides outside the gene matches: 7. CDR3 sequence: CASKYSTSGRDTQYF. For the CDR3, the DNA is TGTGCCAGCAAATACTCGACTAGCGGGAGGGATACGCAGTATTTT.

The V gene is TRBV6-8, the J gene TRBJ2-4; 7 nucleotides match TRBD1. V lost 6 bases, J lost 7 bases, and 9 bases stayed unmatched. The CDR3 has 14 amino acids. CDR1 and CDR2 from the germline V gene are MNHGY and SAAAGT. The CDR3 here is CASSKRQGWNIQYF. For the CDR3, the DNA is TGTGCCAGCAGCAAGAGACAGGGCTGGAACATTCAGTACTTC.

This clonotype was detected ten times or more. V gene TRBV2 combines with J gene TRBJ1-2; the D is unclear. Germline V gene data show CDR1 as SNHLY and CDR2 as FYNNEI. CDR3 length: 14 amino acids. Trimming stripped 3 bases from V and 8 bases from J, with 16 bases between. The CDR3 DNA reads TGTGCCAGCAGTGACCCACGGAATCCTATCGGCTACACCTTC. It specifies CASSDPRNPIGYTF.

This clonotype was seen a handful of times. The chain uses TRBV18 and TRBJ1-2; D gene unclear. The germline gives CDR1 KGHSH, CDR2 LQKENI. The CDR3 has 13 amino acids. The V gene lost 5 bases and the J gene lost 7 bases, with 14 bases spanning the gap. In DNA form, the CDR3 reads TGTGCCAGCTCAGATGACCTCCTGGGTGGCTACACCTTC. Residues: CASSDDLLGGYTF.

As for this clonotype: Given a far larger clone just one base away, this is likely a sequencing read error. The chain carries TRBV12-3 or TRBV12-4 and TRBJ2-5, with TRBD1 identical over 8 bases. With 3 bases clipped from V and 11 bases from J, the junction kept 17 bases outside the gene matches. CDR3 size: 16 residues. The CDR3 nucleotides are TGTGCCAGCAGTTTCGGGGGACAGGTGCGGGGCAATGAGCAGTACTTC. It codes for CASSFGGQVRGNEQYF.

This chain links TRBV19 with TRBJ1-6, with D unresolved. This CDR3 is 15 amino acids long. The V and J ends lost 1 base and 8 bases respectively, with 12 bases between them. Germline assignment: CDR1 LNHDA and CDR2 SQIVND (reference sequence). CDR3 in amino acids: CASSIGGNIDSPLHF. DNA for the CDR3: TGTGCCAGTAGTATAGGGGGAAATATCGATTCACCCCTCCACTTT.

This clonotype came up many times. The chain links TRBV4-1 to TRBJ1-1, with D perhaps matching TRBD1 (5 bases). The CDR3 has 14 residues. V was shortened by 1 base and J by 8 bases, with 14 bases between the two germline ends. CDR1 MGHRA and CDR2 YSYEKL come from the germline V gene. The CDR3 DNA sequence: TGCGCCAGCAGCCAAGTGTTGGAAGGGACGGAAGCTTTCTTT. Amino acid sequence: CASSQVLEGTEAFF.

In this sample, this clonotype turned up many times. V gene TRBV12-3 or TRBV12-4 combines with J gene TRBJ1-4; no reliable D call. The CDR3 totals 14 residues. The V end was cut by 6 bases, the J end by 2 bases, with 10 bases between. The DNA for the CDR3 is TGTGCCAGCAGCCATAGCGGGACTAATGAAAAACTGTTTTTT. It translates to CASSHSGTNEKLFF.

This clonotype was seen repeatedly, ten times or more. The CDR3 spells CASPGGSGNTIYF. The CDR3 DNA reads TGTGCCAGTCCCGGTGGATCTGGAAACACCATATATTTT. The genes are TRBV2 and TRBJ1-3; D not resolved. Trimming stripped 9 bases from V and 1 base from J, with 10 bases between. The CDR3 is made up of 13 amino acids. CDR1 and CDR2 (germline): SNHLY, FYNNEI.

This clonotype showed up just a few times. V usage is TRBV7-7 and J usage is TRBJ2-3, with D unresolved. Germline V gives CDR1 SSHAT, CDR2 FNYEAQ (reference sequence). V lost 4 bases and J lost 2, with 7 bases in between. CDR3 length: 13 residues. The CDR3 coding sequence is TGTGCCAGCAGCTCCCGTTTCACAGATACGCAGTATTTT. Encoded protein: CASSSRFTDTQYF.

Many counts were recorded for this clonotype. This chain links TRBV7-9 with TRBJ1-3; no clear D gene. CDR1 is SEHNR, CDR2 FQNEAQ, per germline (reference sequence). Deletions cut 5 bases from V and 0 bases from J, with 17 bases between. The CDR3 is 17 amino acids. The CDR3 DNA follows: TGTGCCAGCAGCCACGAGGGCTTCGGCGTCTCTGGAAACACCATATATTTT. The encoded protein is CASSHEGFGVSGNTIYF.

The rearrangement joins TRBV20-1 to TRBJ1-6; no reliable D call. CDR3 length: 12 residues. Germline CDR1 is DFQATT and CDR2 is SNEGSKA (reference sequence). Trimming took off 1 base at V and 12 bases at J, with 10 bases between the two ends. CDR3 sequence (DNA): TGCAGTGCTAGAGCCACCTCGGGACCCCTCCACTTT. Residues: CSARATSGPLHF.

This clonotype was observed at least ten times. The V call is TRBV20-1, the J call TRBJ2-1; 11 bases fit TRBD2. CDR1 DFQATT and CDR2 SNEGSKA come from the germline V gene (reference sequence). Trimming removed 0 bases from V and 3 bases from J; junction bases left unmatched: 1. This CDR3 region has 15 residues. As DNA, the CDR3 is TGCAGTGCTAGAGAGGGACTAGCGGTCTACAATGAGCAGTTCTTC. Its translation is CSAREGLAVYNEQFF.

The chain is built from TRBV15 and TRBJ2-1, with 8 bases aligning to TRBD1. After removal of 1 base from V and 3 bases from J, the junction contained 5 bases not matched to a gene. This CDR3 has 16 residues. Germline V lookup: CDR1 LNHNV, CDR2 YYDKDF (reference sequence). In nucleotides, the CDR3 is TGTGCCACCAGCAGAGGTCAGGGGGCAGTCTACAATGAGCAGTTCTTC. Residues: CATSRGQGAVYNEQFF.

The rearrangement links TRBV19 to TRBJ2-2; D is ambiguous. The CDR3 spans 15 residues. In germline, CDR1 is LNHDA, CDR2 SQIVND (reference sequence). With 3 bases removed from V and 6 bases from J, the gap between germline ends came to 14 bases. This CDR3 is CASSIQARIPGELFF. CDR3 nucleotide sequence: TGTGCCAGTAGTATTCAGGCCCGGATTCCCGGGGAGCTGTTTTTT.

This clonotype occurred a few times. In DNA form, the CDR3 reads TGTGCCAGCACCTGGGGCAATCAGCCCCAGCATTTT. This gives the protein CASTWGNQPQHF. This rearrangement joins TRBV28 to TRBJ1-5; D is uncertain. Trimming shortened V by 7 bases and J by 2 bases, and 6 bases separated the two germline ends. CDR1 is MDHEN and CDR2 is SYDVKM in the germline V gene. This CDR3 contains 12 residues.

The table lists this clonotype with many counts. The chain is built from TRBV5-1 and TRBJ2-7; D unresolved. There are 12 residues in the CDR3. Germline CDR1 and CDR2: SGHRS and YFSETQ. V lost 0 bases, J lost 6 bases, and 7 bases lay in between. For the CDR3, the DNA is TGCGCCAGCAGCTTGGAAGGGCTCGAGCAGTACTTC. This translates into CASSLEGLEQYF.

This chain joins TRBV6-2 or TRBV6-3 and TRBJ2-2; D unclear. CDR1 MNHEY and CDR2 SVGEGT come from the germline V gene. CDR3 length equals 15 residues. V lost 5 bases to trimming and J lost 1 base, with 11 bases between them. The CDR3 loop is CASSQGFLNTGELFF. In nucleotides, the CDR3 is TGTGCCAGCAGTCAAGGTTTTTTGAACACCGGGGAGCTGTTTTTT.

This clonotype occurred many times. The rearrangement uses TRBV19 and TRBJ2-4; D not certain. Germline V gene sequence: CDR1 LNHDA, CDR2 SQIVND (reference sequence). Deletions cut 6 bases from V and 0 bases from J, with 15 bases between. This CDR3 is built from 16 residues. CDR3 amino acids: CASRAGRNLAKNIQYF. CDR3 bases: TGTGCCAGTAGGGCCGGCAGAAACCTAGCCAAAAACATTCAGTACTTC.

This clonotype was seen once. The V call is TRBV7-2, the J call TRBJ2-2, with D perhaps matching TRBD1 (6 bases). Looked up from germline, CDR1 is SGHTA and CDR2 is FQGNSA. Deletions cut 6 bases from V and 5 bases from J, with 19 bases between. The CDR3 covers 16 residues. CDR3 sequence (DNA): TGTGCCAGCAGTTTCCGGACAGCGTCACCTACCGGGGAGCTGTTTTTT. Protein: CASSFRTASPTGELFF.